Detailed here is one T cell receptor (beta chain). Many counts were recorded for this clonotype. The clone's antigen remains unknown. Per-base qualities were not stored, and no clone one base away is much larger. The data derive from a study of breast tumors, draining lymph nodes, adjacent tissues (dated by TCRdb to 2016 to 2017). For the wider study: TCR beta repertoires were compared across tumor, adjacent nontumor tissue and axillary lymph nodes obtained from breast cancer patients. In human breast cancer, the study set out to evaluate how tumor, surrounding tissue and draining lymph node repertoires relate to one another and whether T cells may move between these sites.

Adjacent samples were composed of nontumor breast tissue surrounding the tumor. The investigation overall reported the following: The study presented the conclusion that tumor T cells originate in lymph nodes as consistent with a hypothesis, not as something directly demonstrated. The data were considered consistent with the idea that most tumor T cells come from the lymph node and then expand in tumor tissue. T-cell repertoire diversity in tumors was found to be lower than in lymph nodes but higher than in nontumor tissue, and preferential V and J gene usage was observed. Tumor and nontumor tissue repertoires were significantly more similar in luminal-like than in basal-like breast cancer.

The sequencer was an Illumina HiSeq 2000. Multiplex PCR amplification was used to generate the TCR beta chain libraries. The amplified TCR beta chain products were analyzed by high-throughput sequencing. Through fastp at Q25 and MiXCR, TCRdb rebuilt clones from the public reads, retaining in-frame beta chains. Rows are combined by CDR3 protein, so each entry shows the most common genes and DNA. This sample is represented by approximately 6,900 distinct CDR3 sequences; 43% of them were singletons. The top ten clonotypes cover around 44% of the sample. Sequencing input: tumor-adjacent breast tissue. The sequence came from a female donor with breast cancer. Some clones in this sample may be carry-over from other donors' samples.

This receptor carries the CDR3 CASSLLVPYEQYF. The nucleotide sequence reads as follows: TGTGCCAGCAGCTTGTTGGTCCCCTACGAGCAGTACTTC. The rearranged segments are TRBV5-4 and TRBJ2-7; too little of a D gene remains to name it. The CDR3 measures 13 amino acids from cysteine to phenylalanine. The only DNA kept is the CDR3, 39 bases in frame from the first base. The germline ends are 7 bases apart after V is trimmed by 1 base and J by 2 bases. CDR1 and CDR2 are drawn from the germline V gene (reference sequence): SGHNT, YYREEE.